Described below is a single T cell receptor (beta chain) sequence and its context. The PCR contained 60 Vbeta and 13 Jbeta primers. Measured with immunoSEQ multiplex PCR; TCRdb has only the in-frame clones, and not every one. The table shows approximately 120,000 clones, with about 81% occurring only once. Between the trimmed V and J ends, which lost 6 bases and 0 bases, there was a span of 12 bases. The CDR3 covers 14 residues. The germline CDR1 and CDR2 sequences are MNHNS and SASEGT. The entry originates in a study of cytomegalovirus exposure and HLA in healthy donors. The overall study: Among several hundred genotyped donors, roughly 80% fell in the Caucasian-associated ancestry cluster.

The clonotype was recovered from a woman aged 25 to 45 in good health and CMV-seronegative. The sequenced sample was PBMCs. The V call is TRBV6-1, the J call TRBJ2-7; D is possibly TRBD1 (6 bases). CDR3 nucleotide sequence: TGTGCCAGCAGGGAGACAGGAATCTCCTACGAGCAGTACTTC. This encodes CASRETGISYEQYF.